These 21 T cell receptor beta chains came from one sample sequenced in a study of regulatory T cells in long-lasting Graves disease. The time point: persistent/refractory GD, antithyroid drugs over 5 years with positive TRAb. With RNA extracted from PBMCs as input, the TCR library was made. iRepertoire HTBI primers and Arm-PCR of CDR3 regions built TCR beta libraries. TCRdb reprocessed the multiplex PCR reads with MiXCR, giving one entry per CDR3 protein. Seen here are more than 350,000 distinct CDR3 sequences, roughly a fifth observed once, and the top ten hold roughly 13%. This specimen was peripheral blood mononuclear cells (PBMCs), taken when the disease was refractory, from a patient treated with antithyroid drugs. These receptors were collected from a female donor with Graves disease.

This clonotype was observed many times. The chain employs TRBV15 and TRBJ1-1; perhaps TRBD1 as D (6 bases). The V and J ends lost 0 bases and 9 bases respectively, with 11 bases between them. The CDR3 runs 13 residues. Germline CDR1 and CDR2: LNHNV and YYDKDF (reference sequence). The CDR3 DNA reads as TGTGCCACCAGCAGAGACGGGACAAACAAAGCTTTCTTT. Protein: CATSRDGTNKAFF.

Note on this clonotype: No DNA is shown, since the ends of the CDR3 on it are uncertain; the CDR3 is the one TCRdb lists. The CDR3 region is CASTYGAGNFWRGAFF. This sequence joins TRBV13 and TRBJ1-1; the listed D gene, TRBD1, was not tested against the DNA. Germline CDR1 is PRHDT and CDR2 is FYEKMQ (reference sequence). The CDR3 is made up of 16 amino acids, end residues included.

Of note for this clonotype: One base away lies a much larger clone, so this may be a sequencing read error. DNA for the CDR3: TGCGCCAGCAGCTTGGGGATCAGCAGTAGCTATGGCTACACCTTC. Translating gives CASSLGISSSYGYTF. The J gene is TRBJ1-2, the V gene TRBV5-1; D gene ambiguous. Germline V gene data show CDR1 as SGHRS and CDR2 as YFSETQ. V was cut by 0 bases and J by 4 bases, with 13 bases left in between. The CDR3 covers 15 residues.

The CDR3 loop reads CASSLEGFNTGELFF. CDR3 DNA: TGCGCCAGCAGCTTGGAAGGATTTAACACCGGGGAGCTGTTTTTT. The chain employs TRBV5-1 and TRBJ2-2; no definite D call. This CDR3 contains 15 residues. Trimming took off 0 bases at V and 2 bases at J, with 8 bases between the two ends. The germline V gene has CDR1 SGHRS and CDR2 YFSETQ.

To note about this clonotype: One end of the junction fails to match germline, which may point to a read error. V gene TRBV20-1 combines with J gene TRBJ2-7, with 13 bases fitting TRBD2. CDR3 length: 14 residues. Germline V lookup: CDR1 DFQATT, CDR2 SNEGSKA (reference sequence). CDR3 loop: CSAGTSGIPHEQHF. Here the CDR3 DNA reads TGCAGTGCTGGGACTAGCGGGATTCCCCACGAGCAGCACTTC.

The V call is TRBV9, the J call TRBJ1-1; D ambiguous. This CDR3 spans 16 amino acids. The germline CDR1 and CDR2 sequences are SGDLS and YYNGEE. The ends were cut back, 1 base at V and 1 base at J, with 14 bases in the middle. Here the CDR3 DNA reads TGTGCCAGCAGCGTAATTGAGGGAGCATGGAACACTGAAGCTTTCTTT. This codes for CASSVIEGAWNTEAFF.

V and J are TRBV29-1 and TRBJ1-5, with TRBD1 as a possible D gene (5 bases). V lost 6 bases to trimming and J lost 2 bases, with 17 bases between them. The CDR3 has 15 residues. Germline V CDR1 and CDR2: SQVTM, ANQGSEA. CDR3 DNA: TGCAGCGTGAACTTCCAGGGCGGAGGCAATCAGCCCCAGCATTTT. This translates into CSVNFQGGGNQPQHF.

This clonotype was recorded many times. This chain connects TRBV11-2 to TRBJ2-7; 11 bases line up with TRBD2. The CDR3 consists of 13 residues. Germline V gene lookup returns CDR1 SGHAT and CDR2 FQNNGV. With V trimmed by 8 bases and J by 7 bases, 7 bases remained unmatched. CDR3 amino acids: CASGLAGSPEQYF. Written as DNA, the CDR3 is TGTGCCAGCGGACTAGCGGGTTCCCCGGAGCAGTACTTC.

With respect to this clonotype: The CDR3 does not close with the conserved phenylalanine or tryptophan, likely indicating a read error. The V and J genes are TRBV19 and TRBJ1-1, with D possibly TRBD1 on 5 matching bases. The CDR3 totals 13 residues. V was shortened by 5 bases and J by 1 base, with 8 bases between the two germline ends. From germline, CDR1 is LNHDA and CDR2 SQIVND (reference sequence). The CDR3 spells CASSWDQNTEAFL. The CDR3 nucleotides are TGTGCCAGTAGTTGGGACCAGAACACTGAAGCTTTCCTT.

This clonotype was counted a few times. V is TRBV5-1 and J is TRBJ1-2; D ambiguous. The germline V gene encodes CDR1 SGHRS and CDR2 YFSETQ. Trimming shortened V by 6 bases and J by 2 bases, and 11 bases separated the two germline ends. CDR3 length: 13 amino acids. CDR3: CASTNPGNYGYTF. The CDR3 region has the DNA TGCGCCAGCACCAACCCTGGGAACTATGGCTACACCTTC.

The chain combines TRBV6-5 with TRBJ2-1; 8 bases are a match to TRBD2. Germline V CDR1 and CDR2: MNHEY, SVGAGI. This CDR3 has 17 residues. With 2 bases clipped from V and 8 bases from J, the junction kept 14 bases outside the gene matches. CDR3 amino acids: CASSYTPGERERDEQFF. The DNA for the CDR3 is TGTGCCAGCAGTTACACTCCCGGGGAGCGGGAGAGGGATGAGCAGTTCTTC.

This clonotype has ten or more counts. J is TRBJ2-7 and V is TRBV30; perhaps TRBD2 as D (5 bases). The length of the CDR3 is 16 residues. Trimming removed 2 bases from V and 0 bases from J, with 17 bases in between. Germline CDR1 and CDR2: GTSNPN and SVGIG (reference sequence). CDR3: CAWSLDRDSSSYEQYF. The DNA of the CDR3 is TGTGCCTGGAGTCTCGATCGGGATTCGAGCTCCTACGAGCAGTACTTC.

At least ten counts were recorded for this clonotype. This chain uses TRBV28 with TRBJ2-7; 9 bases map to TRBD1. V shed 7 bases, J shed 4 bases, and the junction held 11 bases outside the gene matches. The CDR3 has 15 amino acids. Germline CDR1 MDHEN, CDR2 SYDVKM. CDR3 residues: CASISTGTGLYEQYF. The CDR3 nucleotides are TGTGCCAGCATTTCTACAGGGACAGGGTTGTACGAGCAGTACTTC.

J is TRBJ2-5 and V is TRBV7-3; maybe TRBD1 (6 bases). Germline assignment: CDR1 SGHTA and CDR2 FQGTGA. V shed 5 bases and J shed 3 bases, with 19 bases lying between them. The CDR3 runs 16 residues. This CDR3 reads CASSGGLGTQKETQYF. In DNA, the CDR3 is TGTGCCAGCAGCGGAGGATTGGGGACACAGAAAGAGACCCAGTACTTC.

This chain connects TRBV7-9 to TRBJ1-1; tentative D call: TRBD1 (6 bases). Germline values: CDR1 SEHNR, CDR2 FQNEAQ (reference sequence). Trimming left V 1 base short and J 0 bases short, with 9 bases between. This CDR3 region has 15 residues. CDR3 amino acids: CASSLDGTLNTEAFF. The CDR3, as DNA: TGTGCCAGCAGCTTAGACGGGACACTGAACACTGAAGCTTTCTTT.

Points on this clonotype: A read error may be the cause here, since a much bigger clone is one base away. The chain uses TRBV27 and TRBJ2-7; D ambiguous. Germline lookup yields CDR1 MNHEY and CDR2 SMNVEV (reference sequence). The CDR3 extends over 15 amino acids. The CDR3 nucleotides are TGTGCCAGCAATTTATCAGCGAGCAACCAACGGGAGCAGTACTTC. It yields the protein CASNLSASNQREQYF.

This clonotype was recorded at least ten times. DNA for the CDR3: TGTGCCAGCAGTCAATACTACGAGCAGTACTTC. As protein: CASSQYYEQYF. This sequence joins TRBV6-1 and TRBJ2-7; D unclear. The CDR3 sequence is 11 residues long. The germline CDR1 and CDR2 sequences are MNHNS and SASEGT. Trimming stripped 5 bases from V and 3 bases from J, with 5 bases between.

V is TRBV19 and J is TRBJ2-1, with 9 bases that match TRBD2. Unmatched junction bases numbered 10, after V lost 4 bases and J lost 0 bases. This CDR3 region has 18 residues. Germline V gene data show CDR1 as LNHDA and CDR2 as SQIVND (reference sequence). The CDR3 loop reads CASSTPWASGNSYNEQFF. The DNA of the CDR3 is TGTGCCAGTAGTACTCCCTGGGCTAGCGGGAACTCCTACAATGAGCAGTTCTTC.

This clonotype came up a few times. V gene TRBV10-1 combines with J gene TRBJ2-7, with D possibly being TRBD1 (6 bases). The V gene lost 6 bases and the J gene lost 3 bases, with 12 bases spanning the gap. Per germline, CDR1 WNHNN and CDR2 SYGVQD (reference sequence). CDR3 size: 13 residues. The CDR3 region is CASSTGTHYEQYF. CDR3 DNA sequence: TGCGCCAGCAGCACCGGGACACACTACGAGCAGTACTTC.

There are a few counts of this clonotype. This chain joins TRBV13 and TRBJ2-7; TRBD2 is a possible D gene (6 bases). The germline V and J ends were trimmed by 3 bases and 3 bases, with 15 bases remaining between them. In germline, CDR1 is PRHDT, CDR2 FYEKMQ (reference sequence). This CDR3 is built from 15 residues. CDR3 region: CASSLALGRHYEQYF. The CDR3 DNA reads TGTGCCAGCAGCTTGGCCCTGGGGAGGCACTACGAGCAGTACTTC.

This chain uses TRBV15 with TRBJ1-3; 9 bases map to TRBD1. Germline V gene lookup returns CDR1 LNHNV and CDR2 YYDKDF (reference sequence). The junction had 5 bases not matched to a gene; V was cut back by 4 bases and J by 4 bases. There are 15 residues in the CDR3. The chain's CDR3 is CATSTGTGSGNTIYF. The CDR3 coding sequence is TGTGCCACCAGCACTGGGACAGGGAGCGGAAACACCATATATTTT.